This section outlines one T cell receptor (beta chain) sequence together with its context. Its target is not known. Since the CDR3 does not end with the conserved phenylalanine or tryptophan, this likely comes from a read error. The source of the sample is a study of CD8 T cells in Susac syndrome. Germline V gene sequence: CDR1 LNHNV, CDR2 YYDKDF (reference sequence). This CDR3 comprises 15 residues. Trimming took 1 base from V and 3 from J, leaving 10 bases between them. With random hexamers, 0.5 to 1 ug RNA was reverse transcribed. immunoSEQ multiplex PCR amplified TCR beta CDR3 across 54 Vbeta, 13 Jbeta. TCRdb called the immunoSEQ multiplex PCR reads again in MiXCR, with one record for every CDR3 protein. The table includes roughly 180,000 distinct CDR3 sequences, about 93% detected once. TCR beta sequences were obtained from blood CD8+ and CD4+ T cells. Regarding the study as a whole: Only a relatively small number of individuals were included in the TCR sequencing and HLA analysis.

This clonotype originated in a human donor with multiple sclerosis. The chain combines TRBV15 with TRBJ1-5; D unresolved. Sequenced input: CD4+ T cells from PBMCs. CDR3 protein: CATSRVWQDNQPQHS. The CDR3 coding sequence is TGTGCCACCAGCAGAGTCTGGCAGGACAATCAGCCCCAGCATTCT.